This T cell receptor beta chain stems from a study of blood T cell repertoires in COVID-19 (dated by TCRdb to the early 2020s). Concerning the study at large: The collaborator samples originated in the United States, Italy and Spain and spanned the acute and convalescent phases of COVID-19. The material from the prospective study consisted of cDNA or gDNA derived from T cells, B-cell-depleted T cells, or PBMCs. The dataset comprised deeply sampled blood TCRbeta repertoires from subjects exposed to, actively infected with, or recovered from COVID-19. A freely available public database, intended as a resource for researchers studying the immune response to SARS-CoV-2, is where the repertoires were released. The samples were drawn from the first 160 participants of the ongoing ImmuneRACE study and from over 950 subjects provided by 6 global collaborators. Nearly every sample came with metadata listing a de-identified subject ID, COVID-19 status, age in years and sex. Where available, HLA class I and class II types were taken from metadata supplied by the sample provider and were not determined by assay-based typing. Overall study outcomes, separate from this receptor: The amount of clinical and demographic metadata varied by source and participant and was provided uncurated.

TCRbeta CDR3 regions were amplified from genomic DNA by means of the immunoSEQ Assay, a bias-controlled multiplex PCR. In the authors' own workflow: The number of nucleated cells in each sample was estimated from the amplification of reference gene primers within the assay. Sequence reads were collapsed and filtered to measure the absolute abundance of every unique TCRbeta CDR3 rearrangement. For each sample, productive Simpson clonality was calculated as the square root of Simpson's diversity index across productive rearrangements. Held by TCRdb, this immuneACCESS table contains in-frame sequences only and omits some clones. Under half of the omission traces to an unresolved V gene where checked; the cause of the rest is unknown. That table is the source of V, J and clone size, and D and trimming were worked out from the DNA. The sample contains tens of thousands of clones, about nine tenths of them found a single time. The top ten clonotypes cover roughly 3.9% of the sample.

Whole blood was collected in K2EDTA tubes by collaborating institutions according to the institutions' own protocols. Collaborator samples were shipped for TCRbeta analysis as frozen whole blood, isolated PBMCs, or DNA extracted from either sample type. The CDR3 runs 13 amino acids, cysteine and phenylalanine included. The only DNA kept is the CDR3, 39 bases in frame from the first base. Trimming takes 4 bases off V and 2 bases off J; junction bases not matched to a gene: 0. The germline V gene encodes CDR1 SNHLY and CDR2 FYNNEI. In the case of this clone: Its antigen is currently not known. It has no much larger one-base neighbor in the sample; base qualities were not kept.

This clonotype originated in a human donor in a cohort sampled during active COVID-19. The chain links TRBV2 with TRBJ1-2; TRBD1 fits 8 bases in the junction. Sequencing was done on a sample of peripheral blood. The nucleotide sequence is TGTGCCAGCAGTGGGACAGGGAACTATGGCTACACCTTC. Translation gives CASSGTGNYGYTF.